The 11 T cell receptor beta chains below come from one sample, sequenced in a study of T cells in localized non-small cell lung cancer. Some clones are missing from TCRdb's copy, which holds only in-frame ones; the method was immunoSEQ multiplex PCR. The sample has about 1,500 clones, approximately 24% seen once; the top ten hold about a sixth. The source was normal lung tissue next to the tumor, collected before any cancer treatment. The receptors come from a female donor over 55 with stage II lung adenocarcinoma.

V and J are TRBV10-2 and TRBJ2-2; D is perhaps TRBD1 or TRBD2 (5 bases each). The CDR3 consists of 16 residues. Germline V lookup: CDR1 WSHSY, CDR2 SAAADI. Trimming cost V 2 bases and J 10 bases, with 20 bases left between them. The CDR3 nucleotides are TGCGCCAGCAGTGAGACAGTATCAGGCCGGGGCGCGGAGCTGTTTTTT. Protein product: CASSETVSGRGAELFF.

This clone was recorded a few times. The genes are TRBV15 and TRBJ2-3; TRBD2 aligns across 9 bases. Trimming removed 3 bases from V and 3 bases from J; junction bases left unmatched: 7. CDR1 LNHNV and CDR2 YYDKDF come from the germline V gene (reference sequence). The CDR3 spans 16 residues. DNA of the CDR3: TGTGCCACCAGCAGGCTTAGCGGGAGTGGGACAGATACGCAGTATTTT. Translation: CATSRLSGSGTDTQYF.

This clone came up a few times. The chain joins TRBV9 to TRBJ2-7, with D possibly matching TRBD1 (7 bases). V was trimmed by 2 bases and J by 4 bases, leaving 13 bases between them. Germline V gene lookup returns CDR1 SGDLS and CDR2 YYNGEE. The CDR3 has 14 amino acids. The CDR3 loop reads CASSVQGGFYEQYF. The CDR3 DNA is TGTGCCAGCAGCGTTCAGGGGGGCTTTTACGAGCAGTACTTC. Full variable domain (remainder filled in from reference TRBV9 and TRBJ2-7): DSGVTQTPKHLITATGQRVTLRCSPRSGDLSVYWYQQSLDQGLQFLIQYYNGEERAKGNILERFSAQQFPDLHSELNLSSLELGDSALYFCASSVQGGFYEQYFGPGTRLTVT.

This clone rates as large. This chain uses TRBV6-8 with TRBJ1-2, with D perhaps matching TRBD1 (5 bases). This CDR3 has 14 residues. The ends were cut back, 8 bases at V and 0 bases at J, with 13 bases in the middle. Germline-derived CDR1 and CDR2 are MNHGY and SAAAGT. Here the CDR3 DNA reads TGTGCCAGCGCCCGGGGGGAAACTAACTATGGCTACACCTTC. This encodes CASARGETNYGYTF.

This clone has only a few counts. J is TRBJ2-7 and V is TRBV29-1; a weak D match, TRBD2 (5 bases). The V gene lost 0 bases and the J gene lost 5 bases, with 8 bases spanning the gap. The CDR3 is 12 residues long. Germline V gives CDR1 SQVTM, CDR2 ANQGSEA. As DNA, the CDR3 is TGCAGCGTTGAAGATGGGCGGGACGAGCAGTACTTC. Translating it yields CSVEDGRDEQYF.

This clone ranks as large. This chain connects TRBV6-8 to TRBJ1-1; D is uncertain. V was cut by 2 bases and J by 8 bases, with 15 bases left in between. Germline assignment: CDR1 MNHGY and CDR2 SAAAGT. CDR3 length equals 14 residues. The CDR3 DNA is TGTGCCAGCAGTTACGCCTGGGATAGTGGGGAAGCTTTCTTT. It translates to CASSYAWDSGEAFF.

This clone has only a few counts. V usage is TRBV14 and J usage is TRBJ2-7; no clear D gene. CDR3 length equals 14 residues. Trimming cost V 6 bases and J 5 bases, with 17 bases left between them. In germline, CDR1 is SGHDN, CDR2 FVKESK. CDR3 region: CASRYRYRSDEQYF. For the CDR3, the DNA is TGTGCCAGCAGATACCGATATCGGAGCGACGAGCAGTACTTC.

This clone is deemed large. This chain uses TRBV11-3 with TRBJ2-3; 10 bases align to TRBD2. Germline values: CDR1 SGHNT, CDR2 YENEEA. The junction had 6 bases not matched to a gene; V was cut back by 6 bases and J by 3 bases. The CDR3 length is 15 residues. The CDR3 coding sequence is TGTGCCAGCAGAAAAGCGGGAGGGTTGACAGATACGCAGTATTTT. Translating gives CASRKAGGLTDTQYF. The whole variable domain, remainder taken from reference TRBV11-3 and TRBJ2-3, is EAGVVQSPRYKIIEKKQPVAFWCNPISGHNTLYWYLQNLGQGPELLIRYENEEAVDDSQLPKDRFSAERLKGVDSTLKIQPAELGDSAVYLCASRKAGGLTDTQYFGPGTRLTVL.

This clone was seen more than once but under ten times. J is TRBJ2-7 and V is TRBV6-8; D is possibly TRBD1 (5 bases). The germline V gene has CDR1 MNHGY and CDR2 SAAAGT. The CDR3 is 12 residues long. Between the trimmed V and J ends, which lost 0 bases and 6 bases, there was a span of 6 bases. CDR3 bases: TGTGCCAGCAGTTACTCGGGGCGCGAGCAGTACTTC. Translation: CASSYSGREQYF.

By frequency in the sample, this clone is medium-sized. The chain couples TRBV11-3 to TRBJ1-6; D gene uncertain. V was shortened by 5 bases and J by 7 bases, with 15 bases between the two germline ends. CDR1 SGHNT and CDR2 YENEEA come from the germline V gene. The CDR3 length is 15 residues. This CDR3 is CASSPMAGPNSPLHF. CDR3 bases: TGTGCCAGCAGCCCCATGGCAGGCCCCAATTCACCCCTCCACTTT.

The V call is TRBV14, the J call TRBJ2-2; D perhaps matches TRBD1 (6 bases). The ends were cut back, 2 bases at V and 6 bases at J, with 10 bases in the middle. CDR1 is SGHDN and CDR2 is FVKESK in the germline V gene. CDR3 length: 14 amino acids. The DNA of the CDR3 is TGTGCCAGCAGCCAACAGGGGCCCCCCGGGGAGCTGTTTTTT. Translation: CASSQQGPPGELFF.